The present T cell receptor beta chain was sequenced within a study of T cell repertoires in cytomegalovirus infection. TCRdb re-analysed the reads in MiXCR, keeping a single row per CDR3 protein. The data show 150,000 to 200,000 distinct CDR3 sequences, approximately 18% seen once. Only a few counts were recorded for this clonotype. Its antigen is as yet unknown. Notes on the study in general: Cumulated frequencies of public TCR beta families served to identify carriers of CMV plus the relevant HLA. The response measured ex vivo was dominated by TCR beta clonotypes (HLA-C-restricted and CMV-specific).

The sequence was obtained from a human donor in good health (CMV status not recorded). Some clones in this sample may be carry-over from other donors' samples. The sequencing input was CD8+ T cells from PBMCs.

CDR3 in amino acids: CASSYYTQGGPVGAQYF. Written as DNA, the CDR3 is TGTGCCAGCAGTTACTACACCCAGGGTGGCCCAGTAGGGGCCCAGTACTTC. V is TRBV28 and J is TRBJ2-5, with a possible D match to TRBD1 (5 bases). Per the germline V gene, CDR1 is MDHEN and CDR2 is SYDVKM. V was cut by 4 bases and J by 9 bases, with 27 bases left in between. CDR3 length: 17 amino acids.